This TCR beta chain was sequenced in a study of cytomegalovirus exposure and HLA in healthy donors. Across the whole study: For the roughly 400 genotyped donors, around 76% fell within the Caucasian-associated ancestry cluster. Study-wide results and caveats: In a later analysis, V- and J-gene trimming of beta chains associated with a DCLRE1C missense variant, replicated independently.

Healthy donors of bone marrow made up the group. Note on this clone: Its antigen is not identified.

Germline loops: CDR1 SQVTM, CDR2 ANQGSEA. Trimming removed 7 bases at V and 6 bases at J, with 18 bases between. The CDR3 has 13 amino acids. With 60 Vbeta and 13 Jbeta primers, the PCR was carried out. Sequenced by immunoSEQ multiplex PCR; TCRdb stores in-frame clones only, minus some. In total, the table holds tens of thousands of clones. V is TRBV29-1 and J is TRBJ1-2, with D tentatively TRBD1 (6 bases). This sequence was found in a female donor in good health and CMV-seropositive. Material for sequencing was PBMCs. The CDR3 is CSARGGGTHGYTF. The CDR3 DNA follows: TGCAGCGCCCGCGGGGGGGGCACCCATGGCTACACCTTC.